This TCR beta chain was retrieved from a study of T cells in Graves' hyperthyroidism and ophthalmopathy. Using around 10 ml of fresh peripheral blood, PBMCs were prepared. Germline CDR1 MNHEY, CDR2 SVGEGT. This CDR3 is 14 amino acids long. V was pared by 4 bases and J by 0 bases, with 7 bases between. This clonotype has ten or more counts. Amplification of TCR beta CDR3 regions was performed using RNA transcripts as template. The HTBI primer set was used in a first-round RT-PCR of the TCR CDR3. TCRdb reprocessed the multiplex PCR reads via MiXCR and lists one record per CDR3 protein. The sample has hundreds of thousands of distinct CDR3 sequences; about 15% are singletons.

The chain combines TRBV6-2 or TRBV6-3 with TRBJ2-1; no clear D gene. The sequenced sample consisted of blood. The TCR comes from a woman aged 30 to 39 with Graves' hyperthyroidism. Here the CDR3 reads CASSFISSYNEQFF. In DNA, the CDR3 is TGTGCCAGCAGTTTCATAAGCTCCTACAATGAGCAGTTCTTC.